The clone carrying this TCR beta chain occurred many times. Its antigen is currently unknown. The data originate from a study of T cell repertoires in cytomegalovirus infection. Study-level information: Public TCR beta signatures were indicative of both CMV infection and a matching HLA type. Study observations and caveats: Dominating the ex vivo response were TCR beta clonotypes that were CMV-specific and HLA-C-restricted. Cumulative frequency of public TCR beta families picked out carriers of CMV plus the relevant HLA.

TCRdb re-analysed the reads in MiXCR, keeping a single row per CDR3 protein. The table records hundreds of thousands of distinct CDR3 sequences, approximately 25% of them present only once. Germline V CDR1 and CDR2: SNHLY, FYNNEI. This CDR3 region has 16 residues. The V end was cut by 0 bases, the J end by 1 base, with 12 bases between. This clonotype originated in a human donor in good health (CMV status not recorded). Some clones in this sample may be carry-over from other donors' samples. The chain recombines TRBV2 with TRBJ1-1; D perhaps matches TRBD1 (5 bases). Sequencing was carried out using CD8+ T cells from PBMCs. The DNA of the CDR3 is TGTGCCAGCAGTGAAGCTGGGACGGCACCGAACACTGAAGCTTTCTTT. This codes for CASSEAGTAPNTEAFF.